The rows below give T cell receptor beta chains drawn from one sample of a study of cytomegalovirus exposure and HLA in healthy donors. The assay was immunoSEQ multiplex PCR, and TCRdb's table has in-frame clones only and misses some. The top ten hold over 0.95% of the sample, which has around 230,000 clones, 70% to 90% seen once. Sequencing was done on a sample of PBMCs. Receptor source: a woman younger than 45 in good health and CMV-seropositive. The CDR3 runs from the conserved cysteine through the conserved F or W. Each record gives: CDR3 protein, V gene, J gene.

CDR3: CASSPPSPAGTYEQYF; V: TRBV18; J: TRBJ2-7
CDR3: CASSRGLVVSYNEQFF; V: TRBV2; J: TRBJ2-1
CDR3: CATRQGPTNEKLFF; V: TRBV5-1; J: TRBJ1-4
CDR3: CASSETIQVSGPSTDTQYF; V: TRBV6-1; J: TRBJ2-3
CDR3: CASSGGTGYGYTF; V: TRBV2; J: TRBJ1-2
CDR3: CASSLDGYSNQPQHF; V: TRBV5-6; J: TRBJ1-5
CDR3: CASSLVGGSSSYEQYF; V: TRBV5-1; J: TRBJ2-7
CDR3: CAIAGGETQYF; V: TRBV10-3; J: TRBJ2-5
CDR3: CASSPPAGFGQYF; V: TRBV18; J: TRBJ2-7
CDR3: CASSTPYNEQFF; V: TRBV27; J: TRBJ2-1
CDR3: CASTVRGGSAGANVLTF; V: TRBV13; J: TRBJ2-6
CDR3: CASRVQGSQPQHF; V: TRBV28; J: TRBJ1-5
CDR3: CASSLISNGRDILEAFF; V: TRBV27; J: TRBJ1-1
CDR3: CASSQDLRGDRNTIYF; V: TRBV4-2; J: TRBJ1-3
CDR3: CASSPSGRAGEQYF; V: TRBV11-1; J: TRBJ2-7
CDR3: CASSVDIRSYGYTF; V: TRBV6-5; J: TRBJ1-2
CDR3: CASSSNWREQQINEQFF; V: TRBV11-3; J: TRBJ2-1
CDR3: CASSASGAFNQPQHF; V: TRBV5-1; J: TRBJ1-5
CDR3: CASREQGMGYGYTF; V: TRBV6-5; J: TRBJ1-2
CDR3: CASSNTRETQYF; V: TRBV6-1; J: TRBJ2-5
CDR3: CASSYRQGREQYF; V: TRBV11-1; J: TRBJ2-7
CDR3: CAISPGLAGGPERQNTQYF; V: TRBV10-3; J: TRBJ2-3
CDR3: CASSLWTSGSLSQQYF; V: TRBV6-6; J: TRBJ2-7
CDR3: CASSYEAGSYEQYF; V: TRBV6-5; J: .
CDR3: CASSPQKLAASTDTQYF; V: TRBV5-1; J: TRBJ2-3
CDR3: CSVVKAGSDDGYTF; V: TRBV29-1; J: TRBJ1-2
CDR3: CASILDTQYF; V: TRBV2; J: TRBJ2-3
CDR3: CAWRASGRYEQFF; V: TRBV30; J: TRBJ2-1
CDR3: CASSLLQGLLETQYF; V: TRBV18; J: TRBJ2-5
CDR3: CAISQGQGGSYEQYF; V: TRBV10-3; J: TRBJ2-7
CDR3: CASSSSGMRYNEQFF; V: TRBV7-2; J: TRBJ2-1
CDR3: CASSSDPGNAGNTIYF; V: TRBV5-4; J: TRBJ1-3
CDR3: CASSLGRRETQYF; V: TRBV7-2; J: TRBJ2-5
CDR3: CASSVGLAAVTGELFF; V: TRBV5-1; J: TRBJ2-2
CDR3: CAWTGENEQFF; V: TRBV30; J: TRBJ2-1
CDR3: CASSVSGTGAYEQYF; V: TRBV18; J: TRBJ2-7
CDR3: CASSFATSGTDTQYF; V: TRBV7-9; J: TRBJ2-3
CDR3: CASSSSPQRLSSYNEQFF; V: TRBV5-1; J: TRBJ2-1
CDR3: CASGLSGSYNEQFF; V: TRBV2; J: TRBJ2-1
CDR3: CASSAYRTYEQYF; V: TRBV5-1; J: TRBJ2-7
CDR3: CASSAGGRPYEQYF; V: TRBV28; J: TRBJ2-7
CDR3: CASSASAPETQYF; V: TRBV14; J: TRBJ2-5
CDR3: CATSTLSQNTEAFF; V: TRBV15; J: TRBJ1-1
CDR3: CASSRDYSYEQYF; V: TRBV6-6; J: TRBJ2-7
CDR3: CSGLAGGQGEQYF; V: TRBV29-1; J: TRBJ2-7
CDR3: CASSEPRLTGGVGYTF; V: TRBV6-1; J: TRBJ1-2
CDR3: CAVQGLRYEQYF; V: TRBV6-5; J: TRBJ2-7
CDR3: CASSEAGISMRYTF; V: TRBV2; J: TRBJ1-2
CDR3: CASSYSGGPGELFF; V: TRBV6-5; J: TRBJ2-2
CDR3: CASRSLAGYYEQYF; V: TRBV27; J: TRBJ2-7
CDR3: CASSQDGQETQYF; V: TRBV4-1; J: TRBJ2-5
CDR3: CAWSQGGGYTF; V: TRBV30; J: TRBJ1-2
CDR3: CASSIGQGYYWELFF; V: TRBV19; J: TRBJ2-2
CDR3: CASSFSDSGRGVQFF; V: TRBV10-1; J: TRBJ2-1
CDR3: CASSSGLVGGELFF; V: TRBV5-1; J: TRBJ2-2
CDR3: CASGWSSYEQYF; V: TRBV28; J: TRBJ2-7
CDR3: CASSLRESSYEQYF; V: TRBV6-5; J: TRBJ2-7